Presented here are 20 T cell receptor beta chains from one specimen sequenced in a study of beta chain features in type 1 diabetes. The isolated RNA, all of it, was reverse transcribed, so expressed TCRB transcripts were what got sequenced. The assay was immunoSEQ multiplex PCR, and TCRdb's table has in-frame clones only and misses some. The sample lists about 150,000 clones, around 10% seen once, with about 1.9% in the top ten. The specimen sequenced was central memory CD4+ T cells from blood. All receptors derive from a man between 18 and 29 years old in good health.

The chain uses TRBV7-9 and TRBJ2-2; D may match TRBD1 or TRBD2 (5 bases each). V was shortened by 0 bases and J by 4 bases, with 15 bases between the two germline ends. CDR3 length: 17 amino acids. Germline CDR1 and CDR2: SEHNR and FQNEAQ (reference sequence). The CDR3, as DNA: TGTGCCAGCAGCTTAGCGGCCCGGGACCCCTTCACCGGGGAGCTGTTTTTT. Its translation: CASSLAARDPFTGELFF.

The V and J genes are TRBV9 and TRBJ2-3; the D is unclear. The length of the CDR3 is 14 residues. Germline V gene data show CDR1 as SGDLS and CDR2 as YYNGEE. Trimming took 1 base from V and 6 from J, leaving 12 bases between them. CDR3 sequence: CASSVWPRTDTQYF. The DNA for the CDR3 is TGTGCCAGCAGCGTATGGCCTCGTACGGATACGCAGTATTTT.

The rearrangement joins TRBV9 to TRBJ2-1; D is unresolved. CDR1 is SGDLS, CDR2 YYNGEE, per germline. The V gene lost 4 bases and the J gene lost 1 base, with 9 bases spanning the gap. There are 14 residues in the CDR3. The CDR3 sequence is CASSRMGSYNEQFF. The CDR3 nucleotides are TGTGCCAGCAGCCGCATGGGATCCTACAATGAGCAGTTCTTC. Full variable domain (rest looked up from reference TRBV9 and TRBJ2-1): DSGVTQTPKHLITATGQRVTLRCSPRSGDLSVYWYQQSLDQGLQFLIQYYNGEERAKGNILERFSAQQFPDLHSELNLSSLELGDSALYFCASSRMGSYNEQFFGPGTRLTVL.

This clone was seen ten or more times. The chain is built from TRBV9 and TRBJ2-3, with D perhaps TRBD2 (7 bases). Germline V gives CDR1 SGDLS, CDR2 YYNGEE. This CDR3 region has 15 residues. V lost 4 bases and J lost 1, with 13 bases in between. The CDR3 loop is CASSKGGPGTDTQYF. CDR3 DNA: TGTGCCAGCAGCAAGGGGGGGCCAGGCACAGATACGCAGTATTTT.

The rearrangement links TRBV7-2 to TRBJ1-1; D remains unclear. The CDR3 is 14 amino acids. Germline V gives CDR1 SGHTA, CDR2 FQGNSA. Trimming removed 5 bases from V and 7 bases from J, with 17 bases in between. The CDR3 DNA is TGTGCCAGCAGCCCCTATCCCGGGCCGGGTGAAGCTTTCTTT. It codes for CASSPYPGPGEAFF.

Written as DNA, the CDR3 is TGTGCCTGGAAATTGGACGGTCGACAGGGGAGAGAGACCCAGTACTTC. This codes for CAWKLDGRQGRETQYF. The chain has TRBV30 and TRBJ2-5, with 8 bases aligning to TRBD1. Per the germline V gene, CDR1 is GTSNPN and CDR2 is SVGIG (reference sequence). V lost 4 bases, J lost 4 bases, and 14 bases stayed unmatched. The CDR3 runs 16 residues.

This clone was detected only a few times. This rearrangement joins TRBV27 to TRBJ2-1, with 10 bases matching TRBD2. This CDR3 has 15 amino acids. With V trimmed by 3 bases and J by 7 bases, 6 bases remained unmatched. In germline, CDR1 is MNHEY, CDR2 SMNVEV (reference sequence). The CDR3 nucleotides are TGTGCCAGCAGTTTGGGGCTAGCGGGAGTAAATGAGCAGTTCTTC. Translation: CASSLGLAGVNEQFF.

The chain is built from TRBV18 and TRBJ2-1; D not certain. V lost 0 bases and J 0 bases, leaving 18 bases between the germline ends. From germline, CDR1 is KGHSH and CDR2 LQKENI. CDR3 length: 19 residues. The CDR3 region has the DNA TGTGCCAGCTCACCACCGATAAGACCCGACCCTAGCTCCTACAATGAGCAGTTCTTC. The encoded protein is CASSPPIRPDPSSYNEQFF.

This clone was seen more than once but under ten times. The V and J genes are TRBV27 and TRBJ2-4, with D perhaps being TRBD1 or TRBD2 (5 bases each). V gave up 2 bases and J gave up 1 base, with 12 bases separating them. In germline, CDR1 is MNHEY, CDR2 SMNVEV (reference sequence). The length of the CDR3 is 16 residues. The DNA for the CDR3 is TGTGCCAGCAGTTTAGGGACCGGGGTGGCCAAAAACATTCAGTACTTC. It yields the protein CASSLGTGVAKNIQYF.

CDR3 in amino acids: CASSLAAVPYSEQYF. The CDR3 DNA is TGCGCCAGCAGCTTGGCCGCCGTTCCTTATTCCGAGCAGTACTTC. The chain carries TRBV5-1 and TRBJ2-7, with D hard to call. V was cut by 0 bases and J by 6 bases, with 16 bases left in between. The germline V gene encodes CDR1 SGHRS and CDR2 YFSETQ. This CDR3 has 15 amino acids.

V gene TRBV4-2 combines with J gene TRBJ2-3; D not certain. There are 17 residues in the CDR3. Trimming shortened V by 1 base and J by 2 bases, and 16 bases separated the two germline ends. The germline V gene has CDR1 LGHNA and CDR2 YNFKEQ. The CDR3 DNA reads TGTGCCAGCAGCCAAGGGATCCGGGTAGTACACACAGATACGCAGTATTTT. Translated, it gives CASSQGIRVVHTDTQYF.

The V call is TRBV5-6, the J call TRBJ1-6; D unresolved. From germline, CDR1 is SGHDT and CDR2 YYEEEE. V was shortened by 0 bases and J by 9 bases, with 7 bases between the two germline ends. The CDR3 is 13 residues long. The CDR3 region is CASSLDRSSPLHF. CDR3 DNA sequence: TGTGCCAGCAGCTTGGACAGAAGTTCACCCCTCCACTTT.

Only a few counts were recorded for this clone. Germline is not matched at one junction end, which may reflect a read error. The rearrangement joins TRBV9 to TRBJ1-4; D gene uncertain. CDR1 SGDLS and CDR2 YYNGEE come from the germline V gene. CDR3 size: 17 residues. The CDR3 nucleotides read TGTTCCAGCAGCGGTACCGATGTAAAAGGAACTAATGAAAAACTGTTTTTT. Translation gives CSSSGTDVKGTNEKLFF.

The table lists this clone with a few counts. The CDR3 sequence is CASSPFGPMGDGLQETQYF. DNA of the CDR3: TGTGCCAGCAGTCCATTCGGACCTATGGGAGACGGGCTACAAGAGACCCAGTACTTC. V usage is TRBV7-3 and J usage is TRBJ2-5; tentatively, D is TRBD2 (5 bases). Germline assignment: CDR1 SGHTA and CDR2 FQGTGA. With 6 bases removed from V and 2 bases from J, the gap between germline ends came to 28 bases. The CDR3 runs to 19 residues.

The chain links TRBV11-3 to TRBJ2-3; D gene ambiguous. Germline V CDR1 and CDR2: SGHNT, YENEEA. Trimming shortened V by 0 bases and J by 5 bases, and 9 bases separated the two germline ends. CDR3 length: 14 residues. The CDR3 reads CASSLEGFKDTQYF. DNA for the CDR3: TGTGCCAGCAGCTTAGAGGGTTTCAAAGATACGCAGTATTTT.

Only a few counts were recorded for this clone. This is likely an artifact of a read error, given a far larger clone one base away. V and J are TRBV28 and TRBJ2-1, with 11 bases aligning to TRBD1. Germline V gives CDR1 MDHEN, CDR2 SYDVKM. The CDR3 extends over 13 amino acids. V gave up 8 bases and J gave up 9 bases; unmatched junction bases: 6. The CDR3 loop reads CASWTGGRGEQFF. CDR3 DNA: TGTGCCAGCTGGACAGGGGGCAGGGGTGAGCAGTTCTTC.

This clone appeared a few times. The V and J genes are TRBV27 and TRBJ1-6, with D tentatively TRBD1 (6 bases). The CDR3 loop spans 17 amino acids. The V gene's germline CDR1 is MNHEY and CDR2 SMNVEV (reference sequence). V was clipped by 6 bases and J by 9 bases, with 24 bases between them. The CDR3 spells CASSLRPGDGWTSPLHF. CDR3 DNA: TGTGCCAGCAGCCTAAGACCAGGGGATGGGTGGACTTCACCCCTCCACTTT.

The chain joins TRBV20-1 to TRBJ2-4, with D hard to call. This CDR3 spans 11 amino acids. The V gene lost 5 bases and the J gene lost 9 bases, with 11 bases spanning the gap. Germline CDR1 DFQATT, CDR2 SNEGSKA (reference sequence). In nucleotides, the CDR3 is TGCAGTGCTGCCATGGGCAGCATTCAGTACTTC. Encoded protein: CSAAMGSIQYF.

The CDR3 DNA is TGTGCCAGCAGCCTTCCACCGGGACAGGGGGAGGGCGAGCAGTACTTC. This codes for CASSLPPGQGEGEQYF. This chain links TRBV6-6 with TRBJ2-7, with TRBD1 matching over 11 bases. The germline V gene has CDR1 MNHNY and CDR2 SVGAGI (reference sequence). The CDR3 loop spans 16 amino acids. With 6 bases clipped from V and 6 bases from J, the junction kept 13 bases outside the gene matches.

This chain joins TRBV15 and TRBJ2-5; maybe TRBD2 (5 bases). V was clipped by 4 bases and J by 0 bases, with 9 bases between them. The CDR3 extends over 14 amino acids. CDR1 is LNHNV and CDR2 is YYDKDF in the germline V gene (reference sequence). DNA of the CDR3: TGTGCCACCAGCACTACCGGGAACCAAGAGACCCAGTACTTC. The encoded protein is CATSTTGNQETQYF.